These T cell receptor beta chains were read from a single sample in a study of T cell changes during pregnancy in multiple sclerosis. Clones were sequenced by immunoSEQ multiplex PCR, and TCRdb holds only the in-frame ones, with some missing. The sample records tens of thousands of clones, 93% being singletons. Sequenced here: peripheral blood, sampled after pregnancy. Receptors originate from a female donor with multiple sclerosis, enrolled in a pregnancy study. The CDR3 runs from the conserved cysteine through the conserved F or W. The D gene is left open where the match is weak. Clone size, where shown, is once, few, many, or a class for clones that have expanded.

abundance	v_gene	j_gene	d_gene	CDR3aa	CDR3nt
NA	TRBV29-1	TRBJ2-7	TRBD2	CSVEVLASGSEIQDEQYF	TGCAGCGTTGAGGTCTTGGCTAGCGGGAGCGAAATACAGGACGAGCAGTACTTC
NA	TRBV7-9	TRBJ2-7	TRBD2	CASSPREDYEQYF	TGTGCCAGCAGCCCGCGGGAGGACTACGAGCAGTACTTC
once	TRBV9	TRBJ1-1	NA	CASSLGIQNTEAFF	TGTGCCAGCAGCTTGGGCATCCAGAACACTGAAGCTTTCTTT
NA	TRBV13	TRBJ2-5	NA	CASSTYPPETQYF	TGTGCCAGCAGCACCTACCCCCCGGAGACCCAGTACTTC
NA	TRBV9	TRBJ2-7	TRBD2	CASSGTASGRGEQYF	TGTGCCAGCAGCGGGACGGCTAGCGGGAGGGGCGAGCAGTACTTC
NA	TRBV19	TRBJ1-1	NA	CASSTQGGTEAFF	TGTGCCAGTAGTACACAGGGAGGGACTGAAGCTTTCTTT
NA	TRBV6-6	TRBJ2-7	TRBD1	CASRHRGDSYEQYF	TGTGCCAGCAGACACAGGGGCGACTCCTACGAGCAGTACTTC
NA	TRBV18	TRBJ2-3	NA	CASSPSRTDTQYF	TGTGCCAGCTCACCTAGTCGCACAGATACGCAGTATTTT
NA	TRBV29-1	TRBJ2-7	TRBD2	CSVVLAEYEQYF	TGCAGCGTTGTACTAGCGGAATACGAGCAGTACTTC
NA	TRBV30	TRBJ2-1	TRBD1	CAWSGPGQVQFF	TGTGCCTGGAGTGGGCCGGGACAGGTTCAGTTCTTC
NA	TRBV19	TRBJ2-7	NA	CASSSVETYEQYF	TGTGCCAGTAGTAGCGTAGAAACCTACGAGCAGTACTTC
NA	TRBV27	TRBJ2-7	TRBD2	CASSTRTSGRYEQYF	TGTGCCAGCAGTACCCGGACTAGCGGGAGGTACGAGCAGTACTTC
NA	TRBV4-3	TRBJ2-7	NA	CASSPYRSYEQYF	TGCGCCAGCAGCCCTTACAGGTCCTACGAGCAGTACTTC
NA	TRBV29-1	TRBJ2-3	TRBD2	CSVKTLPSGRPEDTQYF	TGCAGCGTTAAGACCCTACCTAGCGGGAGGCCAGAAGATACGCAGTATTTT
once	TRBV6-4	TRBJ2-3	NA	CASSPLASDTQYF	TGTGCCAGCAGTCCCCTAGCGTCAGATACGCAGTATTTT
NA	TRBV6-1	TRBJ1-5	TRBD1	CASSEARVWGQENQPQHF	TGTGCCAGCAGTGAAGCGCGGGTTTGGGGACAGGAGAATCAGCCCCAGCATTTT
NA	TRBV15	TRBJ2-2	TRBD2	CATSRDQAGVPGELFF	TGTGCCACCAGCAGAGACCAAGCGGGAGTCCCCGGGGAGCTGTTTTTT
NA	TRBV6-5	TRBJ2-1	TRBD2	CASSYSAGGGSNEQFF	TGTGCCAGCAGTTACTCGGCGGGAGGTGGTAGCAATGAGCAGTTCTTC